One and the same sample provided the 20 T cell receptor beta chains below, sequenced in a study of CXCR3-negative and CXCR3-positive naive CD8 T cells. The TRB cDNA libraries were prepared by 5' RACE with UMI labels. One entry per CDR3 protein, without DNA, is what TCRdb gives after re-calling the 5' RACE reads. The sample totals roughly 3,600 distinct CDR3 sequences. The sample was naive CXCR3- CD8+ T cells from blood. Subset reported: CD45RO-CCR7+CD27+CD95- naive CD8+ T cells lacking CXCR3 (TNR3-). These receptors were collected from a human donor in good health. Some clones in this sample may be carry-over from other donors' samples.

This clonotype counts as medium-sized by frequency. The chain's CDR3 is CASSLTGVTEAFF. The chain joins TRBV5-1 to TRBJ1-1; TCRdb reports TRBD1, a call that lacks DNA to check it against. This CDR3 spans 13 amino acids. CDR1 and CDR2 (germline): SGHRS, YFSETQ. Full variable domain (remainder filled in from reference TRBV5-1 and TRBJ1-1): KAGVTQTPRYLIKTRGQQVTLSCSPISGHRSVSWYQQTPGQGLQFLFEYFSETQRNKGNFPGRFSGRQFSNSRSEMNVSTLELGDSALYLCASSLTGVTEAFFGQGTRLTVV.

Its frequency marks this clonotype as medium-sized. The genes are TRBV7-8 and TRBJ2-5; TCRdb proposes TRBD2, but this gene call is untestable without DNA. The CDR3 covers 18 residues. CDR1 is SGHVS and CDR2 is FQNEAQ in the germline V gene. This CDR3 is CASSVLAVSPRGQETQYF. Together with reference TRBV7-8 and TRBJ2-5, the CDR3 gives the full variable domain: GAGVSQSPRYKVAKRGQDVALRCDPISGHVSLFWYQQALGQGPEFLTYFQNEAQLDKSGLPSDRFFAERPEGSVSTLKIQRTQQEDSAVYLCASSVLAVSPRGQETQYFGPGTRLLVL.

This clonotype is labeled medium-sized based on frequency. The V call is TRBV27, the J call TRBJ1-5; the D call from TCRdb, TRBD1, cannot be confirmed without DNA. In germline, CDR1 is MNHEY, CDR2 SMNVEV (reference sequence). CDR3 size: 16 residues. The CDR3 spells CASSIAQGAPSAPQHF.

This CDR3 is CSVEWISSYNEQFF. The chain joins TRBV29-1 to TRBJ2-1. CDR1 and CDR2 from the germline V gene are SQVTM and ANQGSEA. The CDR3 covers 14 residues.

The chain employs TRBV5-1 and TRBJ2-5; TCRdb names TRBD1, which stays unverified in the absence of DNA. The germline CDR1 and CDR2 sequences are SGHRS and YFSETQ. The CDR3 consists of 16 residues. CDR3 amino acids: CASSLFGGGYQETQYF.

Measured by frequency, this clonotype is medium-sized. The J gene is TRBJ1-1, the V gene TRBV29-1. Germline V CDR1 and CDR2: SQVTM, ANQGSEA. This CDR3 has 13 residues. The CDR3 is CSVVRDSNTEAFF.

The V call is TRBV2, the J call TRBJ2-5; lacking DNA, the TRBD1 call made by TCRdb goes unchecked. Per the germline V gene, CDR1 is SNHLY and CDR2 is FYNNEI. The CDR3 spans 13 residues. CDR3 region: CASSEWTGETQYF.

This chain joins TRBV7-3 and TRBJ2-1; TCRdb reports TRBD2, a call that lacks DNA to check it against. CDR3 length equals 15 residues. Germline CDR1 is SGHTA and CDR2 is FQGTGA. CDR3 amino acids: CASSNTLAGVGEQFF.

The CDR3: CASSLAGVSYNEQFF. The chain recombines TRBV10-2 with TRBJ2-1; TCRdb names TRBD2, which stays unverified in the absence of DNA. Germline assignment: CDR1 WSHSY and CDR2 SAAADI. This CDR3 comprises 15 residues.

This clonotype is medium-sized by frequency. The gene calls are TRBV3-1 and TRBJ1-2. CDR1 is LGHDT and CDR2 is YNNKEL in the germline V gene (reference sequence). CDR3 length equals 11 residues. The CDR3 protein is CASSGDYGYTF.

The V and J genes are TRBV7-2 and TRBJ2-3; TCRdb outputs TRBD1, but without DNA this stays unchecked. Germline loops: CDR1 SGHTA, CDR2 FQGNSA. The CDR3 runs 15 residues. The CDR3 sequence is CASSQGTVSTDTQYF.

This clonotype registers medium-sized (0.01 to 0.1%) by frequency. The V gene is TRBV29-1, the J gene TRBJ2-1. Germline CDR1 is SQVTM and CDR2 is ANQGSEA. This CDR3 has 16 residues. CDR3 residues: CSVEGDLASSYNEQFF.

This rearrangement joins TRBV29-1 to TRBJ2-1; with no DNA, the TCRdb D assignment of TRBD1 cannot be verified. This CDR3 has 15 residues. Germline V CDR1 and CDR2: SQVTM, ANQGSEA. The CDR3 sequence is CSVVGGTGVLNEQFF.

V usage is TRBV6-2 or TRBV6-3 and J usage is TRBJ1-2. This CDR3 is built from 12 residues. CDR1 and CDR2 from the germline V gene are MNHEY and SVGEGT. The CDR3 spells CASSYGLYGYTF.

The J gene is TRBJ2-5, the V gene TRBV19; the TRBD1 assignment by TCRdb is unverifiable without DNA. Germline-derived CDR1 and CDR2 are LNHDA and SQIVND (reference sequence). The CDR3 contains 13 residues. CDR3 protein: CASSILGVETQYF.

Its frequency marks this clonotype as medium-sized. The genes are TRBV2 and TRBJ2-3; TCRdb reports TRBD2, a call that lacks DNA to check it against. The CDR3 is 17 amino acids. Germline assignment: CDR1 SNHLY and CDR2 FYNNEI. The CDR3 spells CASSEGAGGGSLDTQYF.

According to its frequency, this clonotype is medium-sized. This sequence joins TRBV6-4 and TRBJ2-1; as DNA is missing, the TRBD1 call by TCRdb cannot be tested. There are 15 residues in the CDR3. Germline V gene data show CDR1 as MRHNA and CDR2 as SNTAGT. CDR3 sequence: CASSDPGTGFQEQFF.

The chain employs TRBV29-1 and TRBJ1-2; TCRdb's assignment of TRBD1 cannot be checked, as there is no DNA. Germline V gene data show CDR1 as SQVTM and CDR2 as ANQGSEA. The CDR3 runs 11 residues. CDR3 loop: CSVVTGTGYTF.

The V gene is TRBV12-3 or TRBV12-4, the J gene TRBJ2-7; absent DNA, TCRdb's TRBD1 call cannot be checked. This CDR3 is built from 14 residues. CDR3 in amino acids: CASSFPTGLYEQYF.

Judged by frequency, this clonotype is medium-sized. This chain links TRBV29-1 with TRBJ1-2; TCRdb picks TRBD1, but there is no DNA to check that call. Germline CDR1 reads SQVTM; CDR2 reads ANQGSEA. The CDR3 covers 13 residues. The CDR3 spells CSVGTGEDYGYTF.